The sequence of this T cell receptor (beta chain) was determined in a study of cytomegalovirus exposure and HLA in healthy donors. General study results and limits: Prediction of most subjects' HLA-A and HLA-B alleles by TCR beta sequences was reportedly accurate. Cytomegalovirus-associated TCR beta chains were listed, numbering 150 to 200. When analyzed later, a missense DCLRE1C variant was found to be linked to TCR beta V- and J-gene trimming. A later analysis, which compared TCR beta chains of equal frequency, found the HLA-associated ones more clonally expanded.

Details on this clone: As yet, its antigen is unknown.

It was with 60 Vbeta and 13 Jbeta primers that the PCR ran. Produced via immunoSEQ multiplex PCR; TCRdb's table is partial and in-frame only. This sample's table reports 100,000 to 150,000 clones. This CDR3 is 14 amino acids long. Germline-derived CDR1 and CDR2 are KGHSH and LQKENI. Trimming cost V 5 bases and J 3 bases, with 11 bases left between them. The sequencing sample was made of PBMCs. The clonotype was recovered from a man in his forties in good health and CMV-seronegative. The V and J genes are TRBV18 and TRBJ1-5; D perhaps matches TRBD1 (5 bases). As DNA, the CDR3 is TGTGCCAGCTCAACCGACAGCCACAATCAGCCCCAGCATTTT. As protein: CASSTDSHNQPQHF.